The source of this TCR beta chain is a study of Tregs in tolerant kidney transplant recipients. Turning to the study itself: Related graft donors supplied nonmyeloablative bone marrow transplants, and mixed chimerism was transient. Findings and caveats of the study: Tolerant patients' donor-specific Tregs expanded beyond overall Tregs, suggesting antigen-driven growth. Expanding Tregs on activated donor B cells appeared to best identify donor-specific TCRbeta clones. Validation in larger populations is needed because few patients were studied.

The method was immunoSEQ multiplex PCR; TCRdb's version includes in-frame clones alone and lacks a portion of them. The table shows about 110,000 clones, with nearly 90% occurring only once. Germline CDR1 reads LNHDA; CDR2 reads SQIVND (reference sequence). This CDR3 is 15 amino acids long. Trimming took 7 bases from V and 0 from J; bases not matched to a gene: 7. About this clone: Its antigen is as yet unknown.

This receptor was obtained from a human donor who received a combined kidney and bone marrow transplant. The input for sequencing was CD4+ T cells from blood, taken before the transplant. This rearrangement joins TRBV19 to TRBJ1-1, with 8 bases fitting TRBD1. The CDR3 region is CASTVDRAMNTEAFF. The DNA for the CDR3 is TGTGCCAGTACCGTGGACAGGGCAATGAACACTGAAGCTTTCTTT.